The rows below give T cell receptor beta chains drawn from one sample of a study of T cell repertoires in cytomegalovirus infection. TCRdb reprocessed the reads with MiXCR, giving one entry per CDR3 protein. The profile covers approximately 990,000 distinct CDR3 sequences, with approximately 31% appearing a single time and around an eighth taken by the ten largest. No antigen has been assigned to these receptors. Sequences were derived from cultured CD8+ T cells from PBMCs, sampled from culture after CMV antigen stimulation. The receptors derive from a human donor in good health (CMV status not recorded). Some clones in this sample may be carry-over from other donors' samples. The CDR3 runs from the conserved cysteine through the conserved F or W. The order of the fields is J gene, clone size, D gene, V gene, CDR3 protein, CDR3 DNA. A D gene is named only where the DNA matches it firmly. Clone size is given for some rows only: seen once, a few or many times, or a class if the clone is expanded.

j_gene: TRBJ1-5
abundance: -
d_gene: -
v_gene: TRBV20-1
CDR3aa: CSANPRGGGNQPQHF
CDR3nt: TGCAGTGCTAATCCCCGAGGAGGCGGCAATCAGCCCCAGCATTTT

j_gene: TRBJ2-5
abundance: -
d_gene: -
v_gene: TRBV7-3
CDR3aa: CASSPAGFGGETQYF
CDR3nt: TGTGCCAGCAGCCCGGCGGGGTTCGGGGGAGAGACCCAGTACTTC

j_gene: TRBJ2-5
abundance: -
d_gene: TRBD2
v_gene: TRBV4-2
CDR3aa: CASSHSSSGGLSKYQETQYF
CDR3nt: TGTGCCAGCAGCCACTCCAGCAGCGGGGGGCTCTCAAAGTACCAAGAGACCCAGTACTTC

j_gene: TRBJ2-7
abundance: few
d_gene: -
v_gene: TRBV4-1
CDR3aa: CASSHGQGNYEQYF
CDR3nt: TGCGCCAGCAGCCACGGTCAGGGGAACTACGAGCAGTACTTC

j_gene: TRBJ2-5
abundance: -
d_gene: -
v_gene: TRBV4-1
CDR3aa: CASSQEPGEETQYF
CDR3nt: TGCGCCAGCAGCCAAGAACCAGGGGAAGAGACCCAGTACTTC

j_gene: TRBJ2-6
abundance: -
d_gene: TRBD1
v_gene: TRBV2
CDR3aa: CAVGDREYSGANVLTF
CDR3nt: TGTGCGGTAGGGGACAGGGAATACTCTGGGGCCAACGTCCTGACTTTC

j_gene: TRBJ1-1
abundance: -
d_gene: -
v_gene: TRBV19
CDR3aa: CASTQGSNTEAFF
CDR3nt: TGTGCCAGTACCCAGGGGAGTAACACTGAAGCTTTCTTT

j_gene: TRBJ2-2
abundance: -
d_gene: -
v_gene: TRBV6-8
CDR3aa: CASSYTTVGQNTGELFF
CDR3nt: TGTGCCAGCAGTTACACGACGGTAGGACAGAACACCGGGGAGCTGTTTTTT

j_gene: TRBJ1-2
abundance: -
d_gene: -
v_gene: TRBV29-1
CDR3aa: CSVEPRSYGYTF
CDR3nt: TGCAGCGTTGAGCCACGAAGCTATGGCTACACCTTC

j_gene: TRBJ1-1
abundance: -
d_gene: TRBD1
v_gene: TRBV5-5
CDR3aa: CASSEQGFLTEAFF
CDR3nt: TGTGCCAGCAGCGAACAGGGGTTTCTCACTGAAGCTTTCTTT

j_gene: TRBJ2-2
abundance: -
d_gene: -
v_gene: TRBV27
CDR3aa: CASSLGPVNTGELFF
CDR3nt: TGTGCCAGCAGTTTAGGCCCGGTGAACACCGGGGAGCTGTTTTTT

j_gene: TRBJ2-3
abundance: -
d_gene: -
v_gene: TRBV7-6
CDR3aa: CACSLTSIISDTQYF
CDR3nt: TGTGCCTGCAGCTTAACATCGATCATCTCAGATACGCAGTATTTT

j_gene: TRBJ2-5
abundance: many
d_gene: -
v_gene: TRBV7-6
CDR3aa: CASSLGDYQETQYF
CDR3nt: TGTGCCAGCAGCCTTGGGGACTACCAAGAGACCCAGTACTTC

j_gene: TRBJ2-2
abundance: -
d_gene: -
v_gene: TRBV7-3
CDR3aa: CVSSLLGTAPGELFF
CDR3nt: TGTGTCAGCAGCTTATTGGGCACTGCCCCCGGGGAGCTGTTTTTT

j_gene: TRBJ2-3
abundance: few
d_gene: TRBD2
v_gene: TRBV7-7
CDR3aa: CASSSLAGQADTQYF
CDR3nt: TGTGCTAGCAGCTCTCTAGCGGGGCAGGCAGATACGCAGTATTTT

j_gene: TRBJ2-6
abundance: few
d_gene: TRBD1
v_gene: TRBV7-6
CDR3aa: CASSLGLGQALSGANVLTF
CDR3nt: TGTGCCAGCAGCTTAGGGCTAGGACAGGCCCTCTCTGGGGCCAACGTCCTGACTTTC

j_gene: TRBJ1-2
abundance: -
d_gene: TRBD1
v_gene: TRBV29-1
CDR3aa: CSVTDRARSINYGYTF
CDR3nt: TGCAGCGTCACTGACAGGGCAAGAAGTATTAACTATGGCTACACCTTC

j_gene: TRBJ2-7
abundance: many
d_gene: -
v_gene: TRBV7-8
CDR3aa: CASSLGPVSYEQYF
CDR3nt: TGTGCCAGCAGCTTAGGACCGGTCTCCTACGAGCAGTACTTC

j_gene: TRBJ2-7
abundance: few
d_gene: TRBD2
v_gene: TRBV6-5
CDR3aa: CASKIVRGRDEQYF
CDR3nt: TGTGCCAGCAAAATAGTACGGGGGAGGGACGAGCAGTACTTC

j_gene: TRBJ2-1
abundance: many
d_gene: -
v_gene: TRBV28
CDR3aa: CASSRGGAAMTYNEQFF
CDR3nt: TGTGCCAGCAGTAGAGGGGGGGCAGCTATGACCTACAATGAGCAGTTCTTC

j_gene: TRBJ2-1
abundance: -
d_gene: TRBD2
v_gene: TRBV6-2/TRBV6-3
CDR3aa: CASPTGGAYNEQFF
CDR3nt: TGTGCCAGCCCCACCGGGGGGGCCTACAATGAGCAGTTCTTC

j_gene: TRBJ1-1
abundance: -
d_gene: -
v_gene: TRBV4-1
CDR3aa: CASSQVRGYTEAFF
CDR3nt: TGCGCCAGCAGCCAAGTACGGGGGTACACTGAAGCTTTCTTT

j_gene: TRBJ2-2
abundance: few
d_gene: -
v_gene: TRBV28
CDR3aa: CASSSRSVYTGELFF
CDR3nt: TGTGCCAGCAGTTCGAGGTCGGTGTACACCGGGGAGCTGTTTTTT

j_gene: TRBJ1-5
abundance: few
d_gene: TRBD1
v_gene: TRBV11-1
CDR3aa: CASSFDRGANQPQHF
CDR3nt: TGTGCCAGCAGCTTCGACAGGGGTGCCAATCAGCCCCAGCATTTT

j_gene: TRBJ1-4
abundance: once
d_gene: -
v_gene: TRBV4-1
CDR3aa: CASSQYGRDNEKLFF
CDR3nt: TGCGCCAGCAGCCAGTACGGCAGGGATAATGAAAAACTGTTTTTT

j_gene: TRBJ1-2
abundance: -
d_gene: -
v_gene: TRBV7-8
CDR3aa: CAAGADYGYTF
CDR3nt: TGTGCCGCCGGAGCGGACTATGGCTACACCTTC

j_gene: TRBJ2-3
abundance: once
d_gene: TRBD2
v_gene: TRBV24-1
CDR3aa: CATSDIAGGQDTQYF
CDR3nt: TGTGCCACCAGTGATATCGCGGGGGGCCAAGATACGCAGTATTTT

j_gene: TRBJ2-1
abundance: -
d_gene: -
v_gene: TRBV5-6
CDR3aa: CASGPGTETYNEQFF
CDR3nt: TGTGCCAGCGGACCCGGGACCGAGACCTACAATGAGCAGTTCTTC

j_gene: TRBJ2-3
abundance: -
d_gene: -
v_gene: TRBV20-1
CDR3aa: CSAHPTQYF
CDR3nt: TGCAGTGCTCATCCAACGCAGTATTTT

j_gene: TRBJ2-1
abundance: -
d_gene: -
v_gene: TRBV15
CDR3aa: CATSRDRRFRSYNEQFF
CDR3nt: TGTGCCACCAGCAGAGATAGGCGTTTCCGCTCCTACAATGAGCAGTTCTTC

j_gene: TRBJ2-3
abundance: few
d_gene: TRBD1
v_gene: TRBV2
CDR3aa: CASSEGGGPTDTQYF
CDR3nt: TGTGCCAGCAGTGAAGGAGGGGGCCCCACAGATACGCAGTATTTT

j_gene: TRBJ2-3
abundance: -
d_gene: TRBD2
v_gene: TRBV27
CDR3aa: CASRPPSGDGFTDTQYF
CDR3nt: TGTGCCAGCAGGCCCCCCAGCGGGGATGGATTCACAGATACGCAGTATTTT

j_gene: TRBJ1-2
abundance: many
d_gene: -
v_gene: TRBV7-3
CDR3aa: CASSLSPGPNYGYTF
CDR3nt: TGTGCCAGCAGCTTATCGCCAGGACCTAACTATGGCTACACCTTC

j_gene: TRBJ2-3
abundance: -
d_gene: TRBD2
v_gene: TRBV5-4
CDR3aa: CASTSLPPVAGDTDTQYF
CDR3nt: TGTGCCAGCACCTCGCTCCCCCCGGTAGCGGGGGACACAGATACGCAGTATTTT

j_gene: TRBJ2-1
abundance: -
d_gene: -
v_gene: TRBV6-5
CDR3aa: CASSYTRRSSNEQFF
CDR3nt: TGTGCCAGCAGTTACACTAGACGGTCCTCGAATGAGCAGTTCTTC

j_gene: TRBJ2-3
abundance: -
d_gene: -
v_gene: TRBV5-1
CDR3aa: CASSYLMVDTQYF
CDR3nt: TGCGCCAGCAGCTACCTTATGGTAGATACGCAGTATTTT

j_gene: TRBJ2-3
abundance: few
d_gene: TRBD2
v_gene: TRBV7-8
CDR3aa: CASSLFGGGRADTQYF
CDR3nt: TGTGCCAGCAGCCTATTTGGGGGGGGGAGAGCAGATACGCAGTATTTT

j_gene: TRBJ1-5
abundance: -
d_gene: -
v_gene: TRBV6-1
CDR3aa: CASSYNSEGQPQHF
CDR3nt: TGTGCCAGCAGTTACAACAGCGAGGGGCAGCCCCAGCATTTT

j_gene: TRBJ1-1
abundance: -
d_gene: -
v_gene: TRBV12-3/TRBV12-4
CDR3aa: CASSSCTEAFF
CDR3nt: TGTGCCAGCAGTTCATGCACTGAAGCTTTCTTT

j_gene: TRBJ2-5
abundance: -
d_gene: -
v_gene: TRBV29-1
CDR3aa: CSVDSGDQETQYF
CDR3nt: TGCAGCGTTGACTCTGGGGACCAAGAGACCCAGTACTTC